Shown below are 9 T cell receptor beta chains from a single sample sequenced in a study of cytotoxic CD8 clonotypes in ibrutinib-treated CLL. Method: immunoSEQ multiplex PCR; TCRdb's copy keeps in-frame clones and lacks some. The repertoire holds about 68,000 clones, with about 64% as singletons. The specimen was PBMCs, collected after 12 months of ibrutinib treatment. The origin of the receptors is a human donor with chronic lymphocytic leukemia.

V and J are TRBV14 and TRBJ1-2; no clear D. The CDR3 totals 13 residues. The germline gives CDR1 SGHDN, CDR2 FVKESK. V was pared by 4 bases and J by 2 bases, with 8 bases between. The CDR3 region has the DNA TGTGCCAGCAGCCTGGATCGGAACTATGGCTACACCTTC. It codes for CASSLDRNYGYTF. Full variable domain (missing parts from reference TRBV14 and TRBJ1-2): EAGVTQFPSHSVIEKGQTVTLRCDPISGHDNLYWYRRVMGKEIKFLLHFVKESKQDESGMPNNRFLAERTGGTYSTLKVQPAELEDSGVYFCASSLDRNYGYTFGSGTRLTVV.

The chain has TRBV7-2 and TRBJ2-5; D remains unclear. V dropped 5 bases and J dropped 1 base, with 2 bases sitting between them. The CDR3 runs to 11 residues. In germline, CDR1 is SGHTA, CDR2 FQGNSA. CDR3 nucleotide sequence: TGTGCCAGCAGCATCCAAGAGACCCAGTACTTC. Translated: CASSIQETQYF.

This clone has a single count. The rearrangement links TRBV6-5 to TRBJ2-3; D is unresolved. With 6 bases removed from V and 2 bases from J, the gap between germline ends came to 12 bases. The CDR3 contains 14 residues. CDR1 and CDR2 (germline): MNHEY, SVGAGI. The CDR3 nucleotides are TGTGCCAGCAGACCAGGCGGAATCACAGATACGCAGTATTTT. It translates to CASRPGGITDTQYF.

This clone was picked up a small number of times. This sequence joins TRBV9 and TRBJ2-5; 8 nucleotides line up with TRBD2. Looked up from germline, CDR1 is SGDLS and CDR2 is YYNGEE. The CDR3 is 15 amino acids. V shed 6 bases, J shed 1 base, and the junction held 8 bases outside the gene matches. CDR3 protein: CASTPGLGIQETQYF. The CDR3, as DNA: TGTGCCAGCACCCCGGGACTAGGGATCCAAGAGACCCAGTACTTC. Together with reference TRBV9 and TRBJ2-5, the CDR3 gives the full variable domain: DSGVTQTPKHLITATGQRVTLRCSPRSGDLSVYWYQQSLDQGLQFLIQYYNGEERAKGNILERFSAQQFPDLHSELNLSSLELGDSALYFCASTPGLGIQETQYFGPGTRLLVL.

This chain uses TRBV7-9 with TRBJ2-5; D is possibly TRBD2 (6 bases). The germline gives CDR1 SEHNR, CDR2 FQNEAQ (reference sequence). V was trimmed by 7 bases and J by 2 bases, leaving 20 bases between them. This CDR3 region has 16 residues. The CDR3 protein is CASTPGLGWRQETQYF. The CDR3 DNA sequence: TGTGCCAGCACCCCGGGACTCGGGTGGAGGCAAGAGACCCAGTACTTC.

This clone has more than one count but fewer than ten. This rearrangement joins TRBV7-9 to TRBJ1-6; D unclear. Trimming removed 4 bases at V and 10 bases at J, with 8 bases between. Germline CDR1 reads SEHNR; CDR2 reads FQNEAQ (reference sequence). The CDR3 consists of 12 residues. As DNA, the CDR3 is TGTGCCAGCAGCTCGGGGTCATCACCCCTCCACTTT. Translation: CASSSGSSPLHF. The full variable domain, rest sourced from reference TRBV7-9 and TRBJ1-6, is DTGVSQNPRHKITKRGQNVTFRCDPISEHNRLYWYRQTLGQGPEFLTYFQNEAQLEKSRLLSDRFSAERPKGSFSTLEIQRTEQGDSAMYLCASSSGSSPLHFGNGTRLTVT.

The CDR3 loop is CASSIAGARYGYTF. The CDR3 DNA sequence: TGTGCCAGTAGTATAGCAGGGGCGCGGTATGGCTACACCTTC. J is TRBJ1-2 and V is TRBV19; D is perhaps TRBD1 (6 bases). This CDR3 spans 14 amino acids. The V and J ends lost 1 base and 5 bases respectively, with 11 bases between them. CDR1 and CDR2 from the germline V gene are LNHDA and SQIVND (reference sequence).

This chain joins TRBV11-2 and TRBJ1-1; possibly TRBD1 for D (5 bases). V was clipped by 0 bases and J by 4 bases, with 9 bases between them. The germline CDR1 and CDR2 sequences are SGHAT and FQNNGV. The CDR3 length is 14 residues. The CDR3 loop is CASSLDRVSTEAFF. DNA for the CDR3: TGTGCCAGCAGCTTAGACAGGGTATCCACTGAAGCTTTCTTT.

The chain recombines TRBV5-1 with TRBJ1-5, with 8 bases that match TRBD1. The trim removed 1 base at V and 4 bases at J, leaving 1 base unmatched. Germline V CDR1 and CDR2: SGHRS, YFSETQ. The CDR3 covers 14 residues. This CDR3 reads CASSLTGGNQPQHF. The CDR3 DNA is TGCGCCAGCAGCTTGACAGGGGGTAATCAGCCCCAGCATTTT.